A single sample is the source of the 9 T cell receptor beta chains below, sequenced in a study of blood T cell repertoires in COVID-19. Assay: immunoSEQ multiplex PCR; the TCRdb copy retains only in-frame clones and omits some. The sample includes more than 85,000 clones, 80% to 90% of them seen just once. Material for sequencing was peripheral blood. These receptor sequences come from a human donor in a cohort sampled during active COVID-19.

This rearrangement joins TRBV4-1 to TRBJ1-5; the D is unclear. Germline lookup yields CDR1 MGHRA and CDR2 YSYEKL. This CDR3 spans 15 amino acids. V lost 0 bases and J 6 bases, leaving 12 bases between the germline ends. CDR3 sequence (DNA): TGCGCCAGCAGCCAAGAAAGACGCGGGCTTCAGCCCCAGCATTTT. Its protein is CASSQERRGLQPQHF.

To note about this clone: Germline is not matched at one junction end, which may reflect a read error. The V call is TRBV6-1, the J call TRBJ2-4; 8 bases match TRBD2. The CDR3 extends over 15 amino acids. Germline CDR1 is MNHNS and CDR2 is SASEGT. CDR3 sequence reads: CASRETRSGVNIQYF. CDR3 DNA sequence: TGTGCCAGCCGTGAAACTCGTAGCGGGGTTAACATTCAGTACTTC.

J is TRBJ2-1 and V is TRBV5-1, with D possibly matching TRBD1 (6 bases). Looked up from germline, CDR1 is SGHRS and CDR2 is YFSETQ. V shed 0 bases and J shed 13 bases, with 14 bases lying between them. The CDR3 spans 13 residues. This CDR3 reads CASSLGDTAFQFF. The CDR3, as DNA: TGCGCCAGCAGCTTGGGGGACACCGCTTTTCAGTTCTTC.

This clone was seen only once. The gene calls are TRBV6-2 or TRBV6-3 and TRBJ2-1; 10 nucleotides match TRBD2. Losses at the gene ends were 4 bases for V and 9 bases for J; bases not matched to a gene: 9. The CDR3 runs to 15 residues. Germline CDR1 reads MNHEY; CDR2 reads SVGEGT. The CDR3 nucleotides are TGTGCCAGCAGTTGGTCAAGCGGGGGGGCCGGTGAGCAGTTCTTC. This sequence encodes CASSWSSGGAGEQFF.

DNA for the CDR3: TGTGCCAGCAGCTTAATCGGTTACGAGCAGTACTTC. This encodes CASSLIGYEQYF. This sequence joins TRBV7-3 and TRBJ2-7; D call uncertain. The ends were cut back, 1 base at V and 4 bases at J, with 5 bases in the middle. The CDR3 has 12 amino acids. CDR1 and CDR2 from the germline V gene are SGHTA and FQGTGA.

This sequence joins TRBV7-9 and TRBJ1-5; the D gene is possibly TRBD1 (6 bases). Deletions cut 3 bases from V and 6 bases from J, with 12 bases between. Germline V CDR1 and CDR2: SEHNR, FQNEAQ (reference sequence). There are 14 residues in the CDR3. The CDR3 reads CASSFLGATQPQHF. CDR3 DNA sequence: TGTGCCAGCAGCTTTTTGGGGGCCACTCAGCCCCAGCATTTT.

The chain combines TRBV18 with TRBJ2-7; tentatively, D is TRBD2 (6 bases). CDR1 and CDR2 from the germline V gene are KGHSH and LQKENI. Trimming removed 2 bases at V and 6 bases at J, with 14 bases between. The CDR3 is 14 residues long. In DNA, the CDR3 is TGTGCCAGCTCACCAGGGGGAGGACCTCCCGAGCAGTACTTC. Protein: CASSPGGGPPEQYF. The complete variable domain, with remaining parts taken from reference TRBV18 and TRBJ2-7, reads NAGVMQNPRHLVRRRGQEARLRCSPMKGHSHVYWYRQLPEEGLKFMVYLQKENIIDESGMPKERFSAEFPKEGPSILRIQQVVRGDSAAYFCASSPGGGPPEQYFGPGTRLTVT.

This clone was detected a few times. The V call is TRBV4-1, the J call TRBJ2-7, with TRBD1 matching over 11 bases. V was pared by 4 bases and J by 5 bases, with 7 bases of the junction left unmatched. CDR3 length: 15 residues. Per germline, CDR1 MGHRA and CDR2 YSYEKL. The CDR3, as DNA: TGCGCCAGCAGCCCGACGGGACAGGGGGTGCACGAGCAGTACTTC. Protein: CASSPTGQGVHEQYF.

The chain is built from TRBV29-1 and TRBJ1-5; 7 bases are shared with TRBD1. CDR1 and CDR2 (germline): SQVTM, ANQGSEA. V shed 1 base and J 4 bases; nucleotides not matched to a gene: 1. The CDR3 contains 13 residues. CDR3: CSVEVTGNQPQHF. The CDR3 coding sequence is TGCAGCGTTGAAGTGACAGGGAATCAGCCCCAGCATTTT. The full variable domain, with the rest looked up from reference TRBV29-1 and TRBJ1-5, is SAVISQKPSRDICQRGTSLTIQCQVDSQVTMMFWYRQQPGQSLTLIATANQGSEATYESGFVIDKFPISRPNLTFSTLTVSNMSPEDSSIYLCSVEVTGNQPQHFGDGTRLSIL.